The 20 T cell receptor beta chains listed next were all sequenced from one sample in a study of blood T cell repertoires in COVID-19. Sequencing used immunoSEQ multiplex PCR; TCRdb keeps in-frame clones, though not all of them. The data contain around 250,000 clones, 75% to 90% of them singletons. The sequenced material came from peripheral blood. Every receptor here comes from a woman aged 70 to 79 with COVID-19, enrolled during active disease.

The chain recombines TRBV20-1 with TRBJ1-4, with D maybe TRBD1 (5 bases). Germline-derived CDR1 and CDR2 are DFQATT and SNEGSKA (reference sequence). The V and J ends lost 6 bases and 5 bases respectively, with 7 bases between them. This CDR3 comprises 11 residues. For the CDR3, the DNA is TGCAGTGCAGGGGTAAATGAAAAACTGTTTTTT. It specifies CSAGVNEKLFF.

The gene calls are TRBV4-1 and TRBJ2-7; D is possibly TRBD2 (6 bases). V lost 4 bases to trimming and J lost 3 bases, with 13 bases between them. The CDR3 is made up of 14 amino acids. Germline CDR1 and CDR2: MGHRA and YSYEKL. CDR3 loop: CASSREGGLYEQYF. The CDR3 DNA reads as TGCGCCAGCAGCCGCGAGGGAGGACTCTACGAGCAGTACTTC.

The CDR3 sequence: CASSLEGRGYTF. For the CDR3, the DNA is TGTGCCAGCAGCTTAGAAGGGAGGGGCTACACCTTC. The rearrangement joins TRBV11-3 to TRBJ1-2; D not resolved. The length of the CDR3 is 12 residues. CDR1 is SGHNT and CDR2 is YENEEA in the germline V gene. V shed 0 bases and J shed 8 bases, with 7 bases lying between them.

The gene calls are TRBV3-1 (or the pseudogene TRBV3-2) and TRBJ2-1, with 11 bases aligning to TRBD2. The germline CDR1 and CDR2 sequences are LGHDT and YNNKEL (reference sequence). The CDR3 contains 17 residues. J was trimmed by 8 bases and V by 3 bases; bases with no gene match: 12. This CDR3 is CASSHVAGGLFIDEQFF. CDR3 sequence (DNA): TGTGCCAGCAGCCATGTAGCGGGAGGGTTATTTATCGATGAGCAGTTCTTC.

This sequence joins TRBV6-5 and TRBJ2-2, with 11 bases lining up with TRBD1. Unmatched junction bases numbered 6, after V lost 6 bases and J lost 6 bases. The CDR3 totals 15 residues. CDR1 is MNHEY, CDR2 SVGAGI, per germline. In nucleotides, the CDR3 is TGTGCCAGCAGACCCGGGACAGGGGGGGCCGGGGAGCTGTTTTTT. Translated, it gives CASRPGTGGAGELFF.

This chain links TRBV7-6 with TRBJ2-7; 8 bases match TRBD2. This CDR3 comprises 21 residues. Trimming removed 1 base from V and 7 bases from J; junction bases left unmatched: 27. Per the germline V gene, CDR1 is SGHVS and CDR2 is FNYEAQ. The CDR3 DNA reads as TGTGCCAGCAGCTTAGTCGGTGTGAGCGGGAGTTATTCCATCCCCCTTTATGAGCAGTACTTC. It encodes CASSLVGVSGSYSIPLYEQYF.

The CDR3 reads CASTVRQQETQYF. The CDR3 DNA reads TGTGCCAGCACCGTCCGACAGCAAGAGACCCAGTACTTC. The rearrangement joins TRBV6-5 to TRBJ2-5, with D possibly being TRBD1 (5 bases). CDR3 size: 13 residues. The germline CDR1 and CDR2 sequences are MNHEY and SVGAGI. Deletions cut 7 bases from V and 2 bases from J, with 11 bases between.

This chain joins TRBV25-1 and TRBJ2-7; the D gene is possibly TRBD2 (6 bases). The CDR3 spans 15 residues. Trimming removed 1 base at V and 6 bases at J, with 16 bases between. Looked up from germline, CDR1 is MGHDK and CDR2 is SYGVNS. CDR3 region: CASSEFTGAPTEQYF. DNA of the CDR3: TGTGCCAGCAGTGAATTTACGGGAGCTCCTACCGAGCAGTACTTC.

The chain couples TRBV7-2 to TRBJ1-6, with D possibly TRBD1 on 5 matching bases. Germline V gene lookup returns CDR1 SGHTA and CDR2 FQGNSA. This CDR3 contains 16 residues. With 5 bases removed from V and 2 bases from J, the gap between germline ends came to 13 bases. In nucleotides, the CDR3 is TGTGCCAGCAGCAGAGAGGGACTGACCTATAATTCACCCCTCCACTTT. Amino acids: CASSREGLTYNSPLHF.

This clone was observed a handful of times. CDR3 residues: CASSLGGDRPYGYTF. In DNA form, the CDR3 reads TGTGCCAGCAGTTTAGGAGGAGACAGGCCCTATGGCTACACCTTC. The gene calls are TRBV28 and TRBJ1-2; D is possibly TRBD1 (6 bases). V lost 2 bases, J lost 4 bases, and 14 bases lay in between. Per the germline V gene, CDR1 is MDHEN and CDR2 is SYDVKM. This CDR3 is 15 amino acids long.

The chain joins TRBV28 to TRBJ2-7; D is perhaps TRBD2 (5 bases). This CDR3 has 14 amino acids. Germline CDR1 reads MDHEN; CDR2 reads SYDVKM. Trimming cost V 6 bases and J 2 bases, with 14 bases left between them. For the CDR3, the DNA is TGTGCCAGCAGAGAACTAGGTTTCACCTACGAGCAGTACTTC. This sequence encodes CASRELGFTYEQYF.

This clone was seen a single time. This chain links TRBV19 with TRBJ1-5, with D perhaps matching TRBD1 (5 bases). The CDR3 length is 13 residues. CDR1 LNHDA and CDR2 SQIVND come from the germline V gene (reference sequence). Trimming pared 5 bases from V and 7 bases from J, leaving 12 bases between. This CDR3 reads CASSGHVSQPQHF. The CDR3 DNA is TGTGCCAGTAGTGGACATGTTTCCCAGCCCCAGCATTTT.

CDR3 in DNA: TGTGCCAGCAGGGCGGGGGGACCAGATACGCAGTATTTT. Protein product: CASRAGGPDTQYF. The chain links TRBV7-8 to TRBJ2-3; 8 nucleotides match TRBD2. The CDR3 length is 13 residues. Trimming at V came to 6 bases and at J to 4 bases, leaving 3 bases not matched to a gene. Germline lookup yields CDR1 SGHVS and CDR2 FQNEAQ.

The chain carries TRBV29-1 and TRBJ2-1, with D tentatively TRBD1 (6 bases). Trimming took off 6 bases at V and 4 bases at J, with 16 bases between the two ends. The CDR3 totals 14 residues. CDR1 is SQVTM and CDR2 is ANQGSEA in the germline V gene. For the CDR3, the DNA is TGCAGCGTGACATTAGGACAGCTTTACAATGAGCAGTTCTTC. Protein sequence: CSVTLGQLYNEQFF.

The chain links TRBV11-3 to TRBJ2-1, with TRBD2 as a possible D gene (6 bases). Per the germline V gene, CDR1 is SGHNT and CDR2 is YENEEA. With 1 base removed from V and 8 bases from J, the gap between germline ends came to 6 bases. This CDR3 has 12 amino acids. CDR3 coding DNA: TGTGCCAGCAGCTTAGCGGGAGATGAGCAGTTCTTC. This translates into CASSLAGDEQFF.

This clone was recorded only once. This chain joins TRBV13 and TRBJ2-6; TRBD1 is a possible D gene (6 bases). Germline V gene lookup returns CDR1 PRHDT and CDR2 FYEKMQ (reference sequence). Trimming cost V 2 bases and J 1 base, with 21 bases left between them. The CDR3 has 20 residues. The CDR3 nucleotides are TGTGCCAGCAGCTTAAGATGGGACCGGACAGCGGAATCTGGGGCCAACGTCCTGACTTTC. This gives the protein CASSLRWDRTAESGANVLTF.

Concerning this clone itself: This specimen includes other DNA sequences encoding the same CDR3. The gene calls are TRBV7-9 and TRBJ1-1, with D uncertain. V shed 1 base and J shed 3 bases, with 6 bases lying between them. The V gene's germline CDR1 is SEHNR and CDR2 FQNEAQ (reference sequence). This CDR3 region has 13 residues. This CDR3 is CASSLERDTEAFF. The CDR3 nucleotides read TGTGCCAGCAGCTTAGAGCGGGACACTGAAGCTTTCTTT.

J is TRBJ2-3 and V is TRBV6-6; TRBD2 matches 14 bases. The CDR3 length is 16 residues. Per the germline V gene, CDR1 is MNHNY and CDR2 is SVGAGI (reference sequence). Trimming at V came to 7 bases and at J to 0 bases, leaving 3 bases not matched to a gene. Here the CDR3 DNA reads TGTGCCAGCACGGGACTAGCGGGAGCGAGCACAGATACGCAGTATTTT. It encodes CASTGLAGASTDTQYF.

As DNA, the CDR3 is TGTGCCAGCAAGAGGACGGGATTTTACTCCTACGAGCAGTACTTC. It yields the protein CASKRTGFYSYEQYF. J is TRBJ2-7 and V is TRBV28, with D perhaps matching TRBD2 (5 bases). Deletions cut 7 bases from V and 0 bases from J, with 16 bases between. Looked up from germline, CDR1 is MDHEN and CDR2 is SYDVKM. The CDR3 has 15 amino acids.

The genes are TRBV9 and TRBJ1-5, with a possible D match to TRBD1 (6 bases). The ends were cut back, 2 bases at V and 0 bases at J, with 9 bases in the middle. This CDR3 comprises 15 residues. Germline CDR1 and CDR2: SGDLS and YYNGEE. The chain's CDR3 is CASSVKGDSNQPQHF. DNA of the CDR3: TGTGCCAGCAGCGTCAAGGGGGATAGCAATCAGCCCCAGCATTTT.